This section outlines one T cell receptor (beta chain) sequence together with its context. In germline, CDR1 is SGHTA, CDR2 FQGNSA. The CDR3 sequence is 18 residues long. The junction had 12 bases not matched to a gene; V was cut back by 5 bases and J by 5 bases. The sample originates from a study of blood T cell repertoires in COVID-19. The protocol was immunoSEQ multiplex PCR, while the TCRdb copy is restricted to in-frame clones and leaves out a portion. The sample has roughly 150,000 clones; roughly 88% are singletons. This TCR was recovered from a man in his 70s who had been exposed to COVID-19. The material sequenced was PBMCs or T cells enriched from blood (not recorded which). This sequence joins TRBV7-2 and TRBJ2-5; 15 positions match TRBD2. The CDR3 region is CASSLNGLAGGPVETQYF. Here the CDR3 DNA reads TGTGCCAGCAGCCTAAACGGACTAGCGGGGGGGCCGGTGGAGACCCAGTACTTC.